This T cell receptor (beta chain) was captured in a study of follicular helper T cells after annual influenza vaccination. Time point given: 2014-2015 season, pre-vaccination. Adults were given seasonal inactivated influenza vaccine, and blood CD4 subsets were sorted before and after vaccination. Method: immunoSEQ multiplex PCR; TCRdb's copy keeps in-frame clones and lacks some. The data show some 30,000 clones, roughly 80% seen once. Here the sequenced sample was CXCR5+ CD38- circulating T follicular helper cells from blood, taken on the day of influenza vaccination. Indicated subset: circulating Tfh, non-naive CD4+CXCR5+PD-1+ (ICOS+CD38+ or ICOS-CD38-). The source is an adult who received the influenza vaccine.

CDR3 loop: CSVLRTRDRPYEQYF. DNA of the CDR3: TGCAGCGTTCTACGTACGAGGGACAGACCCTACGAGCAGTACTTC. This chain connects TRBV29-1 to TRBJ2-7; 7 bases align to TRBD1. The CDR3 sequence is 15 residues long. V gave up 5 bases and J gave up 2 bases; unmatched junction bases: 12. Germline assignment: CDR1 SQVTM and CDR2 ANQGSEA.